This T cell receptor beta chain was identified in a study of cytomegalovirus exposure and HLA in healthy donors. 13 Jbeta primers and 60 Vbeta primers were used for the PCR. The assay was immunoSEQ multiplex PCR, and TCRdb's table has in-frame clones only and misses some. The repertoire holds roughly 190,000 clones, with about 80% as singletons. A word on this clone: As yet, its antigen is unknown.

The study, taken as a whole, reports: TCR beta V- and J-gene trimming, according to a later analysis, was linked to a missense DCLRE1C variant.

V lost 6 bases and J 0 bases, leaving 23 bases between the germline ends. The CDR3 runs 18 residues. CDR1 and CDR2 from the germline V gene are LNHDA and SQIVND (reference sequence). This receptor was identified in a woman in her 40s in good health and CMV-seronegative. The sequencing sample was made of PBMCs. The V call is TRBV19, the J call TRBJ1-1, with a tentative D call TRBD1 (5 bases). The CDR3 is CASSLTLRDGGMNTEAFF. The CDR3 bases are TGTGCCAGTAGCTTAACCCTGAGGGACGGGGGAATGAACACTGAAGCTTTCTTT.